A few counts support the clone carrying this TCR beta chain. The V gene lost 3 bases and the J gene lost 6 bases, with 21 bases spanning the gap. CDR3 length equals 16 residues. Per the germline V gene, CDR1 is SGHRS and CDR2 is YFSETQ. The data are from a study of beta chain features in type 1 diabetes. About the study: The examined sorted cells totaled some 99 million across samples.

Every bit of the isolated RNA underwent reverse transcription, so sequencing read expressed TCRB transcripts. TCRdb keeps only in-frame clones here, not all; method: immunoSEQ multiplex PCR. Of 900,000 or so clones in the sample, roughly a sixth were seen once. J is TRBJ1-2 and V is TRBV5-1; D not resolved. The TCR originated in a woman younger than 35 in good health. Sequenced input: naive CD4+ T cells from blood. CDR3 sequence reads: CASSWATATPGDGYTF. The CDR3 DNA follows: TGCGCCAGCAGCTGGGCCACGGCGACTCCCGGGGATGGCTACACCTTC.